This T cell receptor (beta chain) was profiled in a study of cytomegalovirus exposure and HLA in healthy donors. General study findings and limits: Highest at DRB1 and lowest at HLA-C, TCR association rates differed among HLA loci in a later analysis.

Concerning this clone itself: Its antigen is unknown.

The primer mix had 60 Vbeta and 13 Jbeta primers. Produced via immunoSEQ multiplex PCR; TCRdb's table is partial and in-frame only. The table lists about 130,000 clones, around 77% of them singletons. The V and J ends lost 4 bases and 9 bases respectively, with 15 bases between them. Germline CDR1 reads SNHLY; CDR2 reads FYNNEI. CDR3 size: 14 residues. V and J are TRBV2 and TRBJ2-2; TRBD2 is a possible D gene (7 bases). Material for sequencing was PBMCs. The TCR comes from a male donor in good health and CMV-seropositive. The CDR3 sequence: CASSAQAGARELFF. The DNA for the CDR3 is TGTGCCAGCAGTGCTCAGGCGGGGGCCAGGGAGCTGTTTTTT.